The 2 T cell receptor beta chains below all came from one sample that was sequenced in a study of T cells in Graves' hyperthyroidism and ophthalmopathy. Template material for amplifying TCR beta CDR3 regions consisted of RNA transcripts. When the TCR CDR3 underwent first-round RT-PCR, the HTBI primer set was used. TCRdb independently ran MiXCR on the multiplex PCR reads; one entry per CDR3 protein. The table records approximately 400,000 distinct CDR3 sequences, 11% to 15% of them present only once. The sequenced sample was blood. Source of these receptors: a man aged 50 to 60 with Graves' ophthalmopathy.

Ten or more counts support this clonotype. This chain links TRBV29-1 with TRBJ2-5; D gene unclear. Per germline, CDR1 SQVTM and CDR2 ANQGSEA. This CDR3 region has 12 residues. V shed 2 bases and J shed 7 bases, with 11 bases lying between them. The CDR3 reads CSVETASVTQYF. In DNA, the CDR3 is TGCAGCGTTGAAACAGCCAGCGTGACCCAGTACTTC. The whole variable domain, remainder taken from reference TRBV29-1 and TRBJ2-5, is SAVISQKPSRDICQRGTSLTIQCQVDSQVTMMFWYRQQPGQSLTLIATANQGSEATYESGFVIDKFPISRPNLTFSTLTVSNMSPEDSSIYLCSVETASVTQYFGPGTRLLVL.

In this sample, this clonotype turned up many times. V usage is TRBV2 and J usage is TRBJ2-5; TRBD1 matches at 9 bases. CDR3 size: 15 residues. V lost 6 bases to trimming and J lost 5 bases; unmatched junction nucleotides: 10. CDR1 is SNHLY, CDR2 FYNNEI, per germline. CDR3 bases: TGTGCCAGCAGCGCGGGACAGGGCCTTAGGGAGACCCAGTACTTC. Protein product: CASSAGQGLRETQYF. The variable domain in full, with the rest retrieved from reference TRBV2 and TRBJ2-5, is EPEVTQTPSHQVTQMGQEVILRCVPISNHLYFYWYRQILGQKVEFLVSFYNNEISEKSEIFDDQFSVERPDGSNFTLKIRSTKLEDSAMYFCASSAGQGLRETQYFGPGTRLLVL.